This T cell receptor (beta chain) appears in the sequencing data of a study of regulatory T cells in long-lasting Graves disease. Germline assignment: CDR1 DFQATT and CDR2 SNEGSKA (reference sequence). V shed 5 bases and J shed 0 bases, with 14 bases lying between them. This CDR3 region has 14 residues. Time point of the sample: newly diagnosed GD, antithyroid drugs for less than 3 months. The TCR library used RNA extracted from PBMCs. For TCR beta, libraries came from iRepertoire HTBI primers and Arm-PCR of CDR3 regions. MiXCR was run by TCRdb on the multiplex PCR reads, yielding one entry per CDR3 protein. The table records some 250,000 distinct CDR3 sequences, approximately 16% of them present only once.

The V gene is TRBV20-1, the J gene TRBJ2-7, with a tentative D call TRBD2 (5 bases). This receptor was identified in a female donor with Graves disease. Sample: peripheral blood mononuclear cells (PBMCs), taken at new diagnosis, from a patient treated with antithyroid drugs. The CDR3 is CSAAHRESSYEQYF. The CDR3 DNA reads as TGCAGTGCTGCCCACCGGGAAAGCTCCTACGAGCAGTACTTC.